The 30 T cell receptor beta chains in this list originate from one sample, sequenced in a study of CD8 T cells in Susac syndrome. The authors reverse transcribed roughly 0.5 to 1 ug RNA with random hexamers. Using its own MiXCR run on the immunoSEQ multiplex PCR reads, TCRdb lists one record per CDR3 protein. The sample has about 200,000 distinct CDR3 sequences; 90% to 95% are singletons. The sequencing input was CD4+ T cells from PBMCs. All receptors derive from a human donor in good health.

The V gene is TRBV15, the J gene TRBJ2-2, with D tentatively TRBD2 (6 bases). The V end was cut by 8 bases, the J end by 3 bases, with 10 bases between. Per the germline V gene, CDR1 is LNHNV and CDR2 is YYDKDF (reference sequence). This CDR3 is 13 amino acids long. The CDR3 region is CATRGTYTGELFF. The DNA of the CDR3 is TGTGCCACCCGAGGGACTTACACCGGGGAGCTGTTTTTT.

The chain carries TRBV3-1 and TRBJ2-5, with D possibly TRBD2 on 5 matching bases. From germline, CDR1 is LGHDT and CDR2 YNNKEL (reference sequence). The CDR3 is 12 residues long. Trimming cost V 3 bases and J 7 bases, with 9 bases left between them. CDR3 region: CASSQPRGTQYF. CDR3 coding DNA: TGTGCCAGCAGCCAGCCACGGGGGACCCAGTACTTC.

Notes on this clonotype: Germline and junction disagree at one end, which may indicate a read error. The chain couples TRBV9 to TRBJ1-1; D unresolved. The CDR3 is 13 amino acids. Germline CDR1 is SGDLS and CDR2 is YYNGEE. The CDR3 spells CASSVGWHTEVFF. The CDR3 coding sequence is TGTGCCAGCAGCGTAGGGTGGCACACTGAAGTTTTCTTT.

The sample holds one count of this clonotype. The rearrangement uses TRBV5-1 and TRBJ2-7; unclear D gene. This CDR3 is 14 amino acids long. V was shortened by 5 bases and J by 0 bases, with 12 bases between the two germline ends. The germline V gene encodes CDR1 SGHRS and CDR2 YFSETQ. For the CDR3, the DNA is TGCGCCAGCAGGAGAGACACATTCTCCTACGAGCAGTACTTC. Its protein product is CASRRDTFSYEQYF.

This clonotype was counted a single time. The rearrangement uses TRBV6-2 or TRBV6-3 and TRBJ2-1; D remains ambiguous. Looked up from germline, CDR1 is MNHEY and CDR2 is SVGEGT. V was clipped by 7 bases and J by 15 bases, with 22 bases between them. This CDR3 has 13 amino acids. The CDR3 here is CASILFPGSAPFF. In DNA, the CDR3 is TGTGCCAGCATCCTGTTTCCTGGTTCAGCCCCGTTCTTC.

This chain connects TRBV2 to TRBJ2-3; D remains ambiguous. Trimming shortened V by 8 bases and J by 10 bases, and 4 bases separated the two germline ends. Germline V gene lookup returns CDR1 SNHLY and CDR2 FYNNEI. The length of the CDR3 is 8 residues. The CDR3 DNA is TGTGCCAGCGGCCCGCAGTATTTT. It encodes CASGPQYF.

This clonotype occurred once. The chain combines TRBV27 with TRBJ2-5; D uncertain. The CDR3 totals 13 residues. V lost 5 bases and J lost 1, with 8 bases in between. Germline lookup yields CDR1 MNHEY and CDR2 SMNVEV (reference sequence). CDR3 coding DNA: TGTGCCAGCAGTCCCCTATTCCAAGAGACCCAGTACTTC. Amino acid sequence: CASSPLFQETQYF.

This chain connects TRBV6-5 to TRBJ1-6; D call uncertain. Between the trimmed V and J ends, which lost 0 bases and 0 bases, there was a span of 12 bases. The CDR3 contains 18 residues. CDR1 is MNHEY, CDR2 SVGAGI, per germline. CDR3 loop: CASSYSQPGSSYNSPLHF. DNA of the CDR3: TGTGCCAGCAGTTACTCCCAGCCCGGGAGCTCCTATAATTCACCCCTCCACTTT.

The chain employs TRBV12-3 or TRBV12-4 and TRBJ1-5, with D unresolved. The CDR3 has 13 amino acids. Trimming removed 5 bases from V and 3 bases from J, with 8 bases in between. The CDR3 sequence is CASSLKINQPQHF. Written as DNA, the CDR3 is TGTGCCAGCAGTCTCAAGATCAATCAGCCCCAGCATTTT.

V is TRBV5-1 and J is TRBJ1-1, with a tentative D call TRBD1 (6 bases). V lost 4 bases, J lost 7 bases, and 26 bases lay in between. The CDR3 length is 17 residues. Germline V gene lookup returns CDR1 SGHRS and CDR2 YFSETQ. Here the CDR3 DNA reads TGCGCCAGCAGCCCGGGAACAGGGACCCATGGGAGTAGTGAAGCTTTCTTT. Residues: CASSPGTGTHGSSEAFF.

This chain links TRBV7-2 with TRBJ2-1; TRBD2 matches at 10 bases. This CDR3 is built from 15 residues. In germline, CDR1 is SGHTA, CDR2 FQGNSA. Trimming cost V 4 bases and J 8 bases; bases outside gene matches: 8. The CDR3 sequence is CASSSFSGGYHEQFF. The DNA of the CDR3 is TGTGCCAGCAGCTCTTTTAGCGGGGGGTACCATGAGCAGTTCTTC.

The chain has TRBV6-5 and TRBJ2-7; 7 nucleotides align to TRBD1. Unmatched junction bases numbered 8, after V lost 2 bases and J lost 1 base. The germline gives CDR1 MNHEY, CDR2 SVGAGI. The CDR3 runs 16 residues. The chain's CDR3 is CASSYPPGQNSYEQYF. CDR3 coding DNA: TGTGCCAGCAGTTACCCACCGGGACAGAATTCCTACGAGCAGTACTTC.

The genes are TRBV7-9 and TRBJ1-5; D is possibly TRBD1 (5 bases). The CDR3 loop spans 13 amino acids. V was shortened by 5 bases and J by 7 bases, with 12 bases between the two germline ends. In germline, CDR1 is SEHNR, CDR2 FQNEAQ (reference sequence). In DNA, the CDR3 is TGTGCCAGCAGCCACGAAGGGGAACAGCCCCAGCATTTT. This gives the protein CASSHEGEQPQHF.

The rearrangement joins TRBV6-6 to TRBJ1-4; D might be TRBD1 (5 bases). CDR1 MNHNY and CDR2 SVGAGI come from the germline V gene (reference sequence). V was shortened by 2 bases and J by 7 bases, with 11 bases between the two germline ends. This CDR3 region has 14 residues. CDR3 sequence (DNA): TGTGCCAGCAGTTACAAAGGGGACTCTGAAAAACTGTTTTTT. It yields the protein CASSYKGDSEKLFF.

The chain joins TRBV20-1 to TRBJ2-3; D is ambiguous. CDR1 is DFQATT, CDR2 SNEGSKA, per germline (reference sequence). The CDR3 contains 10 residues. The CDR3 nucleotides read TGCAGCTCAAGACTAGATACGCAGTATTTT. Its protein is CSSRLDTQYF.

For the CDR3, the DNA is TGTGCCAGCAGCTTTTTCAGGTTTGCAGATACGCAGTATTTT. It specifies CASSFFRFADTQYF. V usage is TRBV7-2 and J usage is TRBJ2-3; D is unclear. This CDR3 is built from 14 residues. The germline V gene encodes CDR1 SGHTA and CDR2 FQGNSA. The V gene lost 3 bases and the J gene lost 4 bases, with 11 bases spanning the gap.

The V gene is TRBV29-1, the J gene TRBJ1-5; TRBD1 agrees at 7 bases. This CDR3 has 12 amino acids. J gave up 5 bases and V 4 bases, and 2 bases lay outside the gene matches. CDR1 is SQVTM and CDR2 is ANQGSEA in the germline V gene. The DNA of the CDR3 is TGCAGCGTTGCAGGGGGGGATCAGCCCCAGCATTTT. Translating gives CSVAGGDQPQHF.

The CDR3 sequence is CASSQKQFYNEQFF. The DNA for the CDR3 is TGTGCCAGCAGCCAAAAGCAGTTCTACAATGAGCAGTTCTTC. The chain combines TRBV3-1 with TRBJ2-1; D unclear. The germline V gene has CDR1 LGHDT and CDR2 YNNKEL (reference sequence). The CDR3 is 14 residues long. V was clipped by 2 bases and J by 3 bases, with 8 bases between them.

This chain uses TRBV3-1 with TRBJ1-2; D perhaps matches TRBD1 (5 bases). Germline V CDR1 and CDR2: LGHDT, YNNKEL (reference sequence). V was shortened by 4 bases and J by 6 bases, with 12 bases between the two germline ends. The CDR3 sequence is 13 residues long. CDR3: CASSLRGPDGYTF. CDR3 in DNA: TGTGCCAGCAGCCTCCGGGGCCCCGATGGCTACACCTTC.

The V call is TRBV3-1, the J call TRBJ1-2; D is unresolved. There are 15 residues in the CDR3. Trimming shortened V by 0 bases and J by 4 bases, and 12 bases separated the two germline ends. Germline CDR1 is LGHDT and CDR2 is YNNKEL (reference sequence). CDR3 bases: TGTGCCAGCAGCCAAGAGTTTGGAGGGCGCTATGGCTACACCTTC. Its protein is CASSQEFGGRYGYTF.

The chain recombines TRBV12-3 or TRBV12-4 with TRBJ2-7; D uncertain. The CDR3 length is 13 residues. Trimming pared 3 bases from V and 2 bases from J, leaving 8 bases between. The CDR3 DNA is TGTGCCAGCAGTTTGGGAAGCCCCTACGAGCAGTACTTC. Its translation: CASSLGSPYEQYF.

This clonotype was found once. The rearrangement links TRBV7-9 to TRBJ1-2; no clear D gene. CDR1 and CDR2 (germline): SEHNR, FQNEAQ (reference sequence). The CDR3 is 15 residues long. V lost 4 bases and J 6 bases, leaving 18 bases between the germline ends. The DNA of the CDR3 is TGTGCCAGCAGCTCCCTTGGGCCCGCTCTTGATGGCTACACCTTC. It is translated as CASSSLGPALDGYTF.

The V and J genes are TRBV7-9 and TRBJ1-6; no reliable D call. CDR1 is SEHNR, CDR2 FQNEAQ, per germline (reference sequence). Trimming removed 5 bases at V and 9 bases at J, with 8 bases between. This CDR3 has 12 residues. CDR3 sequence reads: CASSIPGSPLHF. The DNA of the CDR3 is TGTGCCAGCAGCATTCCCGGTTCACCCCTCCACTTT.

This clonotype came up once. This chain joins TRBV5-1 and TRBJ1-6, with D unresolved. Per the germline V gene, CDR1 is SGHRS and CDR2 is YFSETQ. The V and J ends lost 3 bases and 4 bases respectively, with 14 bases between them. The CDR3 contains 16 residues. The CDR3 here is CASSSIGVAYNSPLHF. The CDR3 DNA reads as TGCGCCAGCAGCTCGATTGGAGTCGCATATAATTCACCCCTCCACTTT. Filled out from reference TRBV5-1 and TRBJ1-6, the complete variable domain reads KAGVTQTPRYLIKTRGQQVTLSCSPISGHRSVSWYQQTPGQGLQFLFEYFSETQRNKGNFPGRFSGRQFSNSRSEMNVSTLELGDSALYLCASSSIGVAYNSPLHFGNGTRLTVT.

This chain uses TRBV7-2 with TRBJ2-5, with 9 bases aligning to TRBD1. In germline, CDR1 is SGHTA, CDR2 FQGNSA. The CDR3 covers 19 residues. With V trimmed by 4 bases and J by 2 bases, 17 bases remained unmatched. The CDR3 spells CASSSQSGTGSTIQETQYF. CDR3 nucleotides: TGTGCCAGCAGCTCGCAGTCCGGGACAGGGTCGACGATTCAAGAGACCCAGTACTTC.

This clonotype has only one observation. The rearrangement uses TRBV2 and TRBJ1-2, with TRBD1 matching over 9 bases. V was pared by 6 bases and J by 5 bases, with 7 bases of the junction left unmatched. The CDR3 spans 14 residues. Germline values: CDR1 SNHLY, CDR2 FYNNEI. CDR3: CASSRDRAEYGYTF. The CDR3 DNA sequence: TGTGCCAGCAGCCGGGACAGGGCGGAGTATGGCTACACCTTC. Together with reference TRBV2 and TRBJ1-2, the CDR3 gives the full variable domain: EPEVTQTPSHQVTQMGQEVILRCVPISNHLYFYWYRQILGQKVEFLVSFYNNEISEKSEIFDDQFSVERPDGSNFTLKIRSTKLEDSAMYFCASSRDRAEYGYTFGSGTRLTVV.

The J gene is TRBJ1-2, the V gene TRBV25-1, with D unresolved. V dropped 4 bases and J dropped 4 bases, with 7 bases sitting between them. The CDR3 loop spans 12 amino acids. Per the germline V gene, CDR1 is MGHDK and CDR2 is SYGVNS. CDR3 region: CASSVGSYGYTF. CDR3 sequence (DNA): TGTGCCAGCAGTGTTGGGTCCTATGGCTACACCTTC.

The rearrangement uses TRBV19 and TRBJ2-5, with unresolved D. The CDR3 has 14 amino acids. Deletions cut 2 bases from V and 1 base from J, with 8 bases between. Per germline, CDR1 LNHDA and CDR2 SQIVND (reference sequence). The DNA for the CDR3 is TGTGCCAGTAGTATAACTCCGGCCCAAGAGACCCAGTACTTC. Encoded protein: CASSITPAQETQYF.

The sample holds one count of this clonotype. The chain is built from TRBV20-1 and TRBJ1-2; maybe TRBD1 (5 bases). Germline V gene sequence: CDR1 DFQATT, CDR2 SNEGSKA (reference sequence). V was trimmed by 0 bases and J by 3 bases, leaving 17 bases between them. This CDR3 has 16 amino acids. CDR3: CSARDGATPADYGYTF. For the CDR3, the DNA is TGCAGTGCTAGAGATGGGGCCACCCCGGCAGACTATGGCTACACCTTC.

This clonotype has just one count. V is TRBV29-1 and J is TRBJ1-2; 9 nucleotides agree with TRBD1. The CDR3 sequence is 14 residues long. The germline CDR1 and CDR2 sequences are SQVTM and ANQGSEA. The trim removed 6 bases at V and 7 bases at J, leaving 12 bases unmatched. CDR3 sequence: CSVTTQGASRGYTF. The DNA of the CDR3 is TGCAGCGTAACTACACAGGGGGCTAGCCGTGGCTACACCTTC.